The following is a T cell receptor (beta chain) sequence with its context. A read error may account for a junction end that differs from germline. The data are from a study of regulatory T cells in long-lasting Graves disease. Building of the TCR beta libraries involved iRepertoire HTBI primers and Arm-PCR of CDR3 regions. TCRdb passed the multiplex PCR reads through MiXCR, listing each CDR3 protein once. The repertoire holds 350,000 to 500,000 distinct CDR3 sequences, over 20% seen once, with around 15% in the top ten. Time point noted: persistent/refractory GD, antithyroid drugs over 5 years with positive TRAb. Generation of the TCR library employed RNA extracted from PBMCs. This CDR3 is built from 11 residues. The germline CDR1 and CDR2 sequences are SEHNR and FQNEAQ (reference sequence).

The chain uses TRBV7-9 and TRBJ2-7; 8 bases align to TRBD2. Sequencing was performed on peripheral blood mononuclear cells (PBMCs), taken when the disease was refractory, from a patient treated with antithyroid drugs. The clonotype was recovered from a female donor with Graves disease. CDR3 in amino acids: CASSARTSWDF. The DNA for the CDR3 is TGTGCCAGCAGCGCACGGACTAGCTGGGACTTC.